This T cell receptor beta chain was identified in a study of regulatory T cells in long-lasting Graves disease. Libraries of TCR beta came from iRepertoire HTBI primers plus Arm-PCR of CDR3 regions. One entry per CDR3 protein results from TCRdb running MiXCR on the multiplex PCR reads. The table includes some 250,000 distinct CDR3 sequences, approximately 20% detected once. Indicated time point: newly diagnosed GD, antithyroid drugs for less than 3 months. Extracted RNA from PBMCs served as the source of the TCR library. V was shortened by 5 bases and J by 3 bases, with 18 bases between the two germline ends. In germline, CDR1 is SGDLS, CDR2 YYNGEE. The CDR3 spans 15 residues. Another study also made use of these data, one on T cells in Graves' hyperthyroidism and ophthalmopathy.

The sample was peripheral blood mononuclear cells (PBMCs), taken at new diagnosis, from a patient treated with antithyroid drugs. The source is a woman aged 25 to 39 with Graves disease. The V and J genes are TRBV9 and TRBJ2-7, with D maybe TRBD2 (7 bases). The CDR3, as DNA: TGTGCCAGCAGTGGTGGGGGGGGCCGAAGCTACGAGCAGTACTTC. Residues: CASSGGGGRSYEQYF.